By share, the clone carrying this T cell receptor (beta chain) counts as medium-sized. As yet, its antigen is unknown. Multiplex PCR was performed with 32 V and 13 J primers, and it amplified TCR beta CDR3. TCRdb redid the calling of the multiplex PCR reads with MiXCR, one entry per CDR3 protein. The sample consists of approximately 4,500 distinct CDR3 sequences, less than 25% of them appearing once. This sample was included in a study of immune heterogeneity within non-small cell lung tumors. Study in general: The tumors comprised a few squamous cell carcinomas, approximately 10 non-squamous carcinomas and 1 not otherwise specified.

General study findings and limits: Dominant CDR3 beta clonotypes repeated across a patient's tumor loci, while different loci held unique high-frequency clones.

The template for each sample was 600 ng of genomic DNA, which had been extracted from bulk tumor tissue. In surgery, several biopsies were collected from each primary tumor at widely spaced sites. The patients were newly diagnosed with non-small cell lung cancer, had not been treated, and had curative surgery. The CDR3 length is 16 residues. V lost 7 bases, J lost 5 bases, and 10 bases stayed unmatched. Looked up from germline, CDR1 is SNHLY and CDR2 is FYNNEI. The rearrangement links TRBV2 to TRBJ2-1, with TRBD2 matching 11 bases. This TCR was sampled from a middle-aged man with non-small cell lung cancer. Sequenced: lung tumor tissue. CDR3 in DNA: TGTGCCAGCATTCAAGATCTAGCGGGGGGTAACAATGAGCAGTTCTTC. It translates to CASIQDLAGGNNEQFF.